The sequence of this T cell receptor beta chain was determined in a study of blood T cell repertoires in COVID-19. Study information: PBMCs, B-cell-depleted T cells, or T cells were the source of the cDNA or gDNA that made up the material.

Individuals drawn from 24 US areas were roughly 18 to 100 years old. Generated by immunoSEQ multiplex PCR, the TCRdb table keeps only in-frame clones and is missing some. Among about 280,000 clones listed, around 91% were seen once. Germline CDR1 reads SGHRS; CDR2 reads YFSETQ. Trimming removed 4 bases at V and 3 bases at J, with 8 bases between. This CDR3 region has 12 residues. Sequencing was carried out using PBMCs or T cells enriched from blood (not recorded which). The sequence was obtained from a woman aged 18-29 years with acute COVID-19. This chain joins TRBV5-1 and TRBJ2-7; possibly TRBD1 for D (5 bases). For the CDR3, the DNA is TGCGCCAGCAGCAGTGACAGCTACGAGCAGTACTTC. Its protein is CASSSDSYEQYF.